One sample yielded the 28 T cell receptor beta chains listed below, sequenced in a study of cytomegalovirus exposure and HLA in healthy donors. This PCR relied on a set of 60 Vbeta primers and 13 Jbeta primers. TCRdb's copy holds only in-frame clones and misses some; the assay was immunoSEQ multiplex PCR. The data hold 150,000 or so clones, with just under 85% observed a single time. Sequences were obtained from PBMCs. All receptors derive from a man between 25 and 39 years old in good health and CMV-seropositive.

The CDR3 loop reads CASNTGPTEAFF. The DNA of the CDR3 is TGTGCCAGCAACACAGGACCCACTGAAGCTTTCTTT. This chain links TRBV28 with TRBJ1-1; D is possibly TRBD1 (5 bases). V dropped 7 bases and J dropped 4 bases, with 10 bases sitting between them. The CDR3 totals 12 residues. The germline V gene encodes CDR1 MDHEN and CDR2 SYDVKM.

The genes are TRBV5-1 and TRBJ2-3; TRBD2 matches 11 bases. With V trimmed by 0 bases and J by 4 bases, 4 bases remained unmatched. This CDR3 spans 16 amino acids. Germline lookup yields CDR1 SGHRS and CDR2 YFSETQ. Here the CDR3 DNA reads TGCGCCAGCAGCTTGGTTAGCGGGGGGGCCTCAGATACGCAGTATTTT. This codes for CASSLVSGGASDTQYF. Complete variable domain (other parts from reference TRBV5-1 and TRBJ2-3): KAGVTQTPRYLIKTRGQQVTLSCSPISGHRSVSWYQQTPGQGLQFLFEYFSETQRNKGNFPGRFSGRQFSNSRSEMNVSTLELGDSALYLCASSLVSGGASDTQYFGPGTRLTVL.

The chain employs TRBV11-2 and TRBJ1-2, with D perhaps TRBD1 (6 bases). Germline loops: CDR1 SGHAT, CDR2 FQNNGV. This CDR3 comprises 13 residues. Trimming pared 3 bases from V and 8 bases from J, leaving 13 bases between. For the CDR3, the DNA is TGTGCCAGCAGCTTCGGTCAGGGGTACGGCTACACCTTC. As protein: CASSFGQGYGYTF.

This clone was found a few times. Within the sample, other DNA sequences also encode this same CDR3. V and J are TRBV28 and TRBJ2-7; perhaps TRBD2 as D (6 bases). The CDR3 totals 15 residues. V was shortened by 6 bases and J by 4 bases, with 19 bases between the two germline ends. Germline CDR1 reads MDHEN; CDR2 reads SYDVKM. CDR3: CASSLYGGARYEQYF. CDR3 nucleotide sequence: TGTGCCAGCAGCCTGTACGGCGGGGCCAGGTACGAGCAGTACTTC.

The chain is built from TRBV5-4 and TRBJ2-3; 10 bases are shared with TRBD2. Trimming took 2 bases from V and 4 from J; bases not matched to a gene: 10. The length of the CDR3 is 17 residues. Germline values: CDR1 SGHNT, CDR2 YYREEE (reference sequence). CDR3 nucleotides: TGTGCCAGCAGCTTACCTAGCGGGAGTAACGGGGCAGATACGCAGTATTTT. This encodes CASSLPSGSNGADTQYF.

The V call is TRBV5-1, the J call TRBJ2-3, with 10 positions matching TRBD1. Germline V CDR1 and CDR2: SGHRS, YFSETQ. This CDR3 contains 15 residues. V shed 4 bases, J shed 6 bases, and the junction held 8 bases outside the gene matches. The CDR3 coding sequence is TGCGCCAGCAGCCCGTCGGGACAGGGGTCCGATACGCAGTATTTT. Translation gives CASSPSGQGSDTQYF.

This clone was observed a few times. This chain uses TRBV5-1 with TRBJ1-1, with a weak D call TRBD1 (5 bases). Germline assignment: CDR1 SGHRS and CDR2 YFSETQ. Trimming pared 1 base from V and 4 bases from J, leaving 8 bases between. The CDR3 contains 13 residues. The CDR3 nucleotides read TGCGCCAGCAGCTTGACAGGTGCCACTGAAGCTTTCTTT. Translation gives CASSLTGATEAFF.

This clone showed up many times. CDR3 amino acids: CASSKTGGRGYTF. The CDR3 DNA reads as TGTGCCAGCAGTAAGACAGGGGGCCGTGGCTACACCTTC. J is TRBJ1-2 and V is TRBV6-5, with 10 bases identical to TRBD1. The germline V gene encodes CDR1 MNHEY and CDR2 SVGAGI. The CDR3 covers 13 residues. Trimming took 5 bases from V and 7 from J; bases not matched to a gene: 4.

The CDR3 region has the DNA TGTGCCAGCTCACCAAGATCCAGCGGGCGCACAGATACGCAGTATTTT. Translated: CASSPRSSGRTDTQYF. The chain is built from TRBV18 and TRBJ2-3; possibly TRBD2 for D (6 bases). Germline-derived CDR1 and CDR2 are KGHSH and LQKENI. V lost 2 bases to trimming and J lost 1 base, with 13 bases between them. The CDR3 consists of 16 residues.

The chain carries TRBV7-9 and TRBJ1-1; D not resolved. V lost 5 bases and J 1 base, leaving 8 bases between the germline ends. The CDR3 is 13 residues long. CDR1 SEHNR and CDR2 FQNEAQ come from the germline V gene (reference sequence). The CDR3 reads CASSLRQNTEAFF. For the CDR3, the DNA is TGTGCCAGCAGCCTAAGACAGAACACTGAAGCTTTCTTT.

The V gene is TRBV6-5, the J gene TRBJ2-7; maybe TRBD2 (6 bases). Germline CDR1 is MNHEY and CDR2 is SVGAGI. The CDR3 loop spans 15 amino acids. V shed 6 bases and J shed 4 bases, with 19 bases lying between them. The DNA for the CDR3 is TGTGCCAGCAGGTTCGGGGGACTTAAAACTTACGAGCAGTACTTC. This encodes CASRFGGLKTYEQYF.

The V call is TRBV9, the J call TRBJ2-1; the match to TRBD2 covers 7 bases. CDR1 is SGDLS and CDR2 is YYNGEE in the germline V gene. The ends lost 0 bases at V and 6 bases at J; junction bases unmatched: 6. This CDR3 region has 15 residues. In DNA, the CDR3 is TGTGCCAGCAGCGTAGGGGGCGGGGGTGGCAATGAGCAGTTCTTC. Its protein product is CASSVGGGGGNEQFF. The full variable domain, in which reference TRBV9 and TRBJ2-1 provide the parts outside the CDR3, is DSGVTQTPKHLITATGQRVTLRCSPRSGDLSVYWYQQSLDQGLQFLIQYYNGEERAKGNILERFSAQQFPDLHSELNLSSLELGDSALYFCASSVGGGGGNEQFFGPGTRLTVL.

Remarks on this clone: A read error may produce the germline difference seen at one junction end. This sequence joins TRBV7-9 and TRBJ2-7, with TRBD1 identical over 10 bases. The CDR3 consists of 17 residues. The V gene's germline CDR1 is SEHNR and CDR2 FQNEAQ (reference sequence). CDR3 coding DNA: TGTTCCAGCAGCTCGGACAGGGGGTATGCCCCTTCCTACGAGCAGTACTTC. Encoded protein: CSSSSDRGYAPSYEQYF.

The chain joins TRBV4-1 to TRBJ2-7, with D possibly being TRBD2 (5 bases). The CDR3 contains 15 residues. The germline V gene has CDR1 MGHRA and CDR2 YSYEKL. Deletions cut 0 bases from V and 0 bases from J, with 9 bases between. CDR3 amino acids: CASSQDLAASYEQYF. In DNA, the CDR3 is TGCGCCAGCAGCCAAGATCTAGCCGCCTCCTACGAGCAGTACTTC.

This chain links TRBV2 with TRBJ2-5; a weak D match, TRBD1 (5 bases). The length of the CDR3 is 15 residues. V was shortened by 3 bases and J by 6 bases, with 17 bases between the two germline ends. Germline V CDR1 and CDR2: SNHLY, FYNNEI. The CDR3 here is CASSDGVLGLKTQYF. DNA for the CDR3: TGTGCCAGCAGTGATGGGGTTTTGGGGCTGAAGACCCAGTACTTC.

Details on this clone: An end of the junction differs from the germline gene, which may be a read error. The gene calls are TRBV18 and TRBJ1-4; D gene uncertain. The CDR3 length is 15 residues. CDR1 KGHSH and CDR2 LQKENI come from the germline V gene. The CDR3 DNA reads TGTGCCGGCTCAAAGAGCATGTCAACTAATGAAAAACTGTTTTTT. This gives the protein CAGSKSMSTNEKLFF. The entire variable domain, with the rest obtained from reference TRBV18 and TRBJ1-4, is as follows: NAGVMQNPRHLVRRRGQEARLRCSPMKGHSHVYWYRQLPEEGLKFMVYLQKENIIDESGMPKERFSAEFPKEGPSILRIQQVVRGDSAAYFCAGSKSMSTNEKLFFGSGTQLSVL.

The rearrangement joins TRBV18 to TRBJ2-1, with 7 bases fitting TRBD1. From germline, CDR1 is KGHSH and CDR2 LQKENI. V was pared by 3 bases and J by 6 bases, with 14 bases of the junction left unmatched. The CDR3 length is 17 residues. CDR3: CASSPTSGTALFNEQFF. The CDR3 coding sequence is TGTGCCAGCTCACCTACCTCCGGGACAGCTCTGTTCAATGAGCAGTTCTTC.

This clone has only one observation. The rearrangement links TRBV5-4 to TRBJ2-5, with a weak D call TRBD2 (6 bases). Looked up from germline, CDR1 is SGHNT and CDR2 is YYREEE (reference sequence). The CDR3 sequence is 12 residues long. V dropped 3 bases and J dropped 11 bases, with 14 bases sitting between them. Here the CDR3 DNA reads TGTGCCAGCAGCTGGGGCCCGGGAGAGCAGTACTTC. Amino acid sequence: CASSWGPGEQYF.

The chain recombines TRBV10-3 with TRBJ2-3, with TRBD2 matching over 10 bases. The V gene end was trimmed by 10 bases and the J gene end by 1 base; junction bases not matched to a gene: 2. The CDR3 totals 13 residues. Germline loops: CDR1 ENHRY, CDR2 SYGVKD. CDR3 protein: CATGLAGTDTQYF. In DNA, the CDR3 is TGTGCCACCGGACTAGCGGGCACAGATACGCAGTATTTT.

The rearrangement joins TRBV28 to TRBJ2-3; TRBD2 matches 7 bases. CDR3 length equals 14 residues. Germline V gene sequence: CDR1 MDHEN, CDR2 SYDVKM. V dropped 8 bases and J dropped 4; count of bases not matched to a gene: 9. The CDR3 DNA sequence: TGTGCCAGCTTTTCCACGGGGGGACCAGATACGCAGTATTTT. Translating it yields CASFSTGGPDTQYF.

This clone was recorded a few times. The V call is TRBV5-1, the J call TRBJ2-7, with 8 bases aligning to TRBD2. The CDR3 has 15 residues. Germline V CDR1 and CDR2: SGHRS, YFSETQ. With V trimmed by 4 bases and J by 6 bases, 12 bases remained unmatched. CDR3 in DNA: TGCGCCAGCAGCCCGACCCGATCGGGGGGGAGCGAGCAGTACTTC. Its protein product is CASSPTRSGGSEQYF. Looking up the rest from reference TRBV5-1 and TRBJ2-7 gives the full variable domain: KAGVTQTPRYLIKTRGQQVTLSCSPISGHRSVSWYQQTPGQGLQFLFEYFSETQRNKGNFPGRFSGRQFSNSRSEMNVSTLELGDSALYLCASSPTRSGGSEQYFGPGTRLTVT.

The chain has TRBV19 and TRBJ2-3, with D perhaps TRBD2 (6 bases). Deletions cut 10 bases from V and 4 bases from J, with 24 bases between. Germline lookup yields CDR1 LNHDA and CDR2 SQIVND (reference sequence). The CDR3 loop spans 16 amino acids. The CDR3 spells CAIGAGSTSVPDTQYF. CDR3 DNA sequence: TGTGCCATTGGGGCGGGGAGCACTTCGGTGCCAGATACGCAGTATTTT.

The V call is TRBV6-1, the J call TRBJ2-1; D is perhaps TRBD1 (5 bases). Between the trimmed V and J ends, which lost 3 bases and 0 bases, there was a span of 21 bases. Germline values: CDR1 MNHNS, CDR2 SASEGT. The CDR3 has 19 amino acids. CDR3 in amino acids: CASSDPRVLASSSYNEQFF. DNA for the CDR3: TGTGCCAGCAGTGATCCCAGGGTATTAGCCTCAAGCTCCTACAATGAGCAGTTCTTC.

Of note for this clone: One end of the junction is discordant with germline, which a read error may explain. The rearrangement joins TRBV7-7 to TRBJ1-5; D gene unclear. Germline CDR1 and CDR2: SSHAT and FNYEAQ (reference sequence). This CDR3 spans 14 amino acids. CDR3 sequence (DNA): TGTGCTAGCAGCTTCAGCGATAGCAATCAGCCCCAGCATTTT. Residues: CASSFSDSNQPQHF. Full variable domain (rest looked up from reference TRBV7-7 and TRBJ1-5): GAGVSQSPRYKVTKRGQDVTLRCDPISSHATLYWYQQALGQGPEFLTYFNYEAQPDKSGLPSDRFSAERPEGSISTLTIQRTEQRDSAMYRCASSFSDSNQPQHFGDGTRLSIL.

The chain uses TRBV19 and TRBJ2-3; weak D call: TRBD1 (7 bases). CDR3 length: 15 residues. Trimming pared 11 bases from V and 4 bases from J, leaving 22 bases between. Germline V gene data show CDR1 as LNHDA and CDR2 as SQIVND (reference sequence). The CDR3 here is CAGQGGPISADTQYF. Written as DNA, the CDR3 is TGTGCCGGCCAGGGGGGACCCATCTCCGCAGATACGCAGTATTTT.

The CDR3 DNA sequence: TGTGCCAGCAGCTTATGGTTCCCCCAGGACGGGGAGCTGTTTTTT. This codes for CASSLWFPQDGELFF. The V call is TRBV7-9, the J call TRBJ2-2, with D unresolved. This CDR3 is 15 amino acids long. Germline lookup yields CDR1 SEHNR and CDR2 FQNEAQ (reference sequence). Between the trimmed V and J ends, which lost 2 bases and 7 bases, there was a span of 14 bases.

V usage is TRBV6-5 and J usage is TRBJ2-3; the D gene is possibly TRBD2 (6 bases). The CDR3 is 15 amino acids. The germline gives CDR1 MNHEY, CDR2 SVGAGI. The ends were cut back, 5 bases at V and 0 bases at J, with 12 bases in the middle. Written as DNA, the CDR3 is TGTGCCAGCAGTGGCGGGACTCCGAGCACAGATACGCAGTATTTT. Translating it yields CASSGGTPSTDTQYF.

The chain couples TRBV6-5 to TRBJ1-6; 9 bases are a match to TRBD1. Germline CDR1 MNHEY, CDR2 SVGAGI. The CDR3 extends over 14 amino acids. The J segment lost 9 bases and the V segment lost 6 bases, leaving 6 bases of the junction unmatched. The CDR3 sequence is CASRPGQGLSPLHF. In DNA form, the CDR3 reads TGTGCCAGCAGGCCGGGACAGGGTCTTTCACCCCTCCACTTT.